This passage covers 4 T cell receptor beta chains from one sample sequenced in a study of CD8 T cells in Susac syndrome. Random hexamers were used to reverse transcribe roughly 0.45 to 1 ug of RNA. TCRdb analysed the immunoSEQ multiplex PCR reads with MiXCR anew, one entry per CDR3 protein. Of roughly 200,000 distinct CDR3 sequences listed, approximately 94% are singletons. The sample comprised CD4+ T cells from PBMCs. These receptor sequences come from a human donor with Susac syndrome.

This chain joins TRBV2 and TRBJ2-5; possible D gene TRBD1, 6 bases. V lost 6 bases and J 1 base, leaving 12 bases between the germline ends. Germline assignment: CDR1 SNHLY and CDR2 FYNNEI. The CDR3 totals 14 residues. For the CDR3, the DNA is TGTGCCAGCAGACAAACAGGGACCCAAGAGACCCAGTACTTC. The encoded protein is CASRQTGTQETQYF.

The CDR3 sequence is CASSQVGDTQYF. CDR3 sequence (DNA): TGTGCCAGCAGCCAAGTAGGAGATACGCAGTATTTT. V usage is TRBV3-1 and J usage is TRBJ2-3, with D unclear. Trimming took off 1 base at V and 5 bases at J, with 4 bases between the two ends. The CDR3 spans 12 residues. Per germline, CDR1 LGHDT and CDR2 YNNKEL (reference sequence).

The rearrangement links TRBV7-2 to TRBJ1-2; no firm D call. The germline gives CDR1 SGHTA, CDR2 FQGNSA. CDR3 length equals 16 residues. V gave up 5 bases and J gave up 1 base, with 17 bases separating them. CDR3 DNA: TGTGCCAGCAGCCCTATTGGGCCGGCCCTTAACTATGGCTACACCTTC. Translating gives CASSPIGPALNYGYTF. The whole variable domain, filled in from reference TRBV7-2 and TRBJ1-2, reads GAGVSQSPSNKVTEKGKDVELRCDPISGHTALYWYRQSLGQGLEFLIYFQGNSAPDKSGLPSDRFSAERTGGSVSTLTIQRTQQEDSAVYLCASSPIGPALNYGYTFGSGTRLTVV.

This chain links TRBV11-2 with TRBJ1-1, with TRBD1 as a possible D gene (5 bases). Germline CDR1 SGHAT, CDR2 FQNNGV. Trimming shortened V by 0 bases and J by 8 bases, and 10 bases separated the two germline ends. CDR3 length: 13 residues. The CDR3 protein is CASSLDHRLEAFF. CDR3 DNA: TGTGCCAGCAGCTTAGATCACAGGCTAGAAGCTTTCTTT.